This TCR beta chain was sequenced in a study of T cells in Graves' hyperthyroidism and ophthalmopathy. Amplification targeted TCR beta CDR3 regions from RNA transcripts. In the first-round RT-PCR of the TCR CDR3, the HTBI primer set was used. TCRdb passed the multiplex PCR reads through MiXCR, listing each CDR3 protein once. Of 550,000 to 600,000 distinct CDR3 sequences detected, 16% appear once; the ten largest clones hold around 18%. Lactation, pregnancy, other autoimmune disease or uncontrolled infection led to exclusion of patients. The PBMCs studied were ones that came from about 10 ml fresh peripheral blood. Germline loops: CDR1 MNHEY, CDR2 SVGAGI. V lost 8 bases, J lost 4 bases, and 11 bases stayed unmatched. The CDR3 has 15 residues. There are many counts of this clonotype.

The chain uses TRBV6-5 and TRBJ1-1, with 9 bases that match TRBD1. The sequenced sample consisted of blood. This TCR came from a woman aged 18-29 years with Graves' hyperthyroidism. Here the CDR3 reads CASGQTGGRSTEAFF. The CDR3 DNA reads TGTGCCAGCGGACAGACAGGGGGGCGTAGCACTGAAGCTTTCTTT.